The clone carrying this TCR beta chain appeared once. Its target is not known. This record comes from a study of T cells in Graves' hyperthyroidism and ophthalmopathy. Broader study findings: Most clonotypes that expanded in the thyroid above 0.001 also showed up in blood.

Each 10 ml fresh peripheral blood draw supplied the PBMCs. Template material for amplifying TCR beta CDR3 regions consisted of RNA transcripts. During a first-round RT-PCR of the TCR CDR3, the HTBI primer set was used. TCRdb re-analysed the multiplex PCR reads in MiXCR, keeping a single row per CDR3 protein. The profile shows hundreds of thousands of distinct CDR3 sequences, roughly 25% of them singletons. The receptor was isolated from a woman in her twenties or thirties with Graves' ophthalmopathy. The source material was blood.

Written as DNA, the CDR3 is TGTGCCAGCAGCCAAGATAGGCAGGAGGGCAAAGCTTTCTTT. Amino acids: CASSQDRQEGKAFF. The V and J genes are TRBV4-2 and TRBJ1-1, with D unresolved. Trimming took 0 bases from V and 9 from J, leaving 14 bases between them. This CDR3 spans 14 amino acids. The V gene's germline CDR1 is LGHNA and CDR2 YNFKEQ.